There are many counts of the clone carrying this T cell receptor beta chain. The antigen is unknown. This record belongs to a study of T cells in Graves' hyperthyroidism and ophthalmopathy. Study as a whole: Staff took peripheral blood when the initial diagnosis was made, before any treatment began. Study findings and constraints: A model built on 13 V-J features separated ophthalmopathy from stable hyperthyroidism. Blood also held most thyroid clonotypes expanded beyond 0.001. Before onset, by a median of around six months, the model predicted ophthalmopathy.

CDR3 length: 16 residues. Trimming took 1 base from V and 7 from J, leaving 17 bases between them. CDR1 is SGHAT, CDR2 FQNNGV, per germline. There were TCR beta CDR3 regions amplified from RNA transcripts. A set of HTBI primers served as the primers for a first-round RT-PCR of the TCR CDR3. TCRdb called the multiplex PCR reads again in MiXCR, with one record for every CDR3 protein. The sample gives 250,000 to 350,000 distinct CDR3 sequences, around 20% of which show up once; roughly 60% is in the top ten. The sample consisted of blood. This chain uses TRBV11-2 with TRBJ2-1; D is possibly TRBD1 or TRBD2 (6 bases each). The clonotype originates from a man aged 25-45 years with Graves' ophthalmopathy. CDR3 DNA: TGTGCCAGCAGCTTAGGGTCGGGGGCGGTAGAGAATGAGCAGTTCTTC. Protein: CASSLGSGAVENEQFF.